The clone carrying this T cell receptor (beta chain) was observed a few times. Its antigen is currently unknown. Germline V gene sequence: CDR1 SGHRS, CDR2 YFSETQ. This CDR3 region has 11 residues. The source of the sample is a study of blood T cells in healthy people across ages. Study-level findings and limits: Researchers said unsorted PBMCs prevented a conclusive naive versus antigen-experienced comparison.

A second about 7 to 12 cycle PCR used barcoded and J-beta primers. Each CDR3 protein gets one entry after TCRdb re-called the 5' RACE reads with MiXCR. The sample shows more than 600,000 distinct CDR3 sequences, roughly 25% of them seen only once. This sample was shared with a second study, whose subject was T cells of mothers and their children. That publication notes: For each mother, over 10 million TCR beta CDR3 reads were obtained, and for each child, some 3 million.

The genes are TRBV5-1 and TRBJ2-1, with D hard to call. Judging by the DNA end, TRBJ2-7 fits better; the J call may be wrong. The receptor was isolated from a boy aged 5-17 years in good health. The sequenced sample consisted of blood. The CDR3 region has the DNA TGCGCCAGCAGGGGGTTCTACGAGCAGTACTTC. Residues: CASRGFYEQYF.